One and the same sample provided the 7 T cell receptor beta chains below, sequenced in a study of T-cell memory formation after mild COVID-19. MiXCR was run by TCRdb on the 5' RACE reads, yielding one entry per CDR3 protein. Here the sample spans 200,000 to 250,000 distinct CDR3 sequences, around 26% being singletons. Sequencing input: PBMCs or a T cell subset sorted from them (not recorded which). The receptors were sampled from an adult woman who had mild COVID-19 (a few samples of this study predate the infection). Cell type and time point are not known.

This clonotype was seen more than once but under ten times. This chain joins TRBV4-3 and TRBJ2-5, with TRBD1 matching over 9 bases. Per germline, CDR1 LGHNA and CDR2 YSLEER. The CDR3 extends over 15 amino acids. The V and J ends lost 3 bases and 2 bases, in that order; junction bases with no gene match: 4. The CDR3 DNA reads TGCGCCAGCAGCCACCGGGACAGGGTTCAAGAGACCCAGTACTTC. This sequence encodes CASSHRDRVQETQYF.

The chain couples TRBV27 to TRBJ2-5; 10 positions match TRBD2. The CDR3 is 14 amino acids. V was clipped by 3 bases and J by 5 bases; unmatched bases: 3. Germline lookup yields CDR1 MNHEY and CDR2 SMNVEV (reference sequence). CDR3 sequence: CASSFSGRVETQYF. CDR3 DNA: TGTGCCAGCAGTTTCAGCGGGAGGGTGGAGACCCAGTACTTC.

This clonotype was seen only a few times. V is TRBV7-9 and J is TRBJ2-7; TRBD2 matches at 7 bases. The J segment lost 1 base and the V segment lost 5 bases, leaving 2 bases of the junction unmatched. Looked up from germline, CDR1 is SEHNR and CDR2 is FQNEAQ (reference sequence). This CDR3 comprises 13 residues. CDR3 loop: CASSRLASYEQYF. The CDR3 nucleotides are TGTGCCAGCAGCCGACTAGCTTCCTACGAGCAGTACTTC.

This clonotype occurred a few times. The chain employs TRBV4-3 and TRBJ2-7; 7 nucleotides align to TRBD2. This CDR3 is built from 15 residues. Germline trimming cut 0 bases from V and 3 bases from J; bases unmatched to any gene: 5. Germline assignment: CDR1 LGHNA and CDR2 YSLEER. This CDR3 reads CASSQDLPGGYEQYF. CDR3 nucleotides: TGCGCCAGCAGCCAAGATCTTCCGGGAGGCTACGAGCAGTACTTC.

The rearrangement links TRBV7-2 to TRBJ2-2; the match to TRBD2 covers 7 bases. This CDR3 contains 16 residues. V trimming: 2 bases; J trimming: 0 bases; junction bases outside the gene matches: 3. CDR1 is SGHTA and CDR2 is FQGNSA in the germline V gene. The CDR3 spells CASSLTSAANTGELFF. CDR3 DNA: TGTGCCAGCAGCTTAACTAGCGCCGCGAACACCGGGGAGCTGTTTTTT.

The rearrangement links TRBV7-8 to TRBJ2-2; weak D call: TRBD1 (6 bases). The germline CDR1 and CDR2 sequences are SGHVS and FQNEAQ. The CDR3 extends over 14 amino acids. V lost 4 bases, J lost 4 bases, and 10 bases lay in between. The CDR3 loop reads CASSSGVSTGELFF. CDR3 DNA: TGTGCCAGCAGCTCAGGGGTATCCACCGGGGAGCTGTTTTTT.

This clonotype has a handful of counts. The chain employs TRBV3-1 and TRBJ2-1; 12 bases agree with TRBD2. V lost 0 bases to trimming and J lost 7 bases; unmatched junction nucleotides: 4. CDR1 and CDR2 (germline): LGHDT, YNNKEL (reference sequence). The CDR3 totals 16 residues. The CDR3 is CASSQETSGRENEQFF. The CDR3 DNA reads as TGTGCCAGCAGCCAAGAGACTAGCGGGAGAGAAAATGAGCAGTTCTTC.